One and the same sample provided the 27 T cell receptor beta chains below, sequenced in a study of memory CD4+ T cells and cytomegalovirus serostatus. The sort gate was single viable CD3+CD4+CD8-CD45RO+ cells for memory CD4+ T cells. Profiling relied on immunoSEQ multiplex PCR, and the TCRdb table lists in-frame clones only, not all of them. The profile shows about 45,000 clones, 76% of them singletons. Sequences were obtained from memory CD4+ T cells from blood. The receptors were sampled from an adult in good health and CMV-seronegative.

This clone was observed once. This rearrangement joins TRBV7-9 to TRBJ2-7; possibly TRBD2 for D (6 bases). V was clipped by 7 bases and J by 0 bases, with 10 bases between them. Germline assignment: CDR1 SEHNR and CDR2 FQNEAQ (reference sequence). The CDR3 spans 13 residues. Here the CDR3 reads CASTSGDSYEQYF. The CDR3 DNA sequence: TGTGCCAGCACCTCGGGGGACTCCTACGAGCAGTACTTC.

In regard to this clone: One end of the junction fails to match germline, which may point to a read error. Written as DNA, the CDR3 is TGTGCCGGCAGCCTAAGGAAGGGACAGAGTTATGGCTACACCTTC. It specifies CAGSLRKGQSYGYTF. This sequence joins TRBV14 and TRBJ1-2; 7 nucleotides line up with TRBD1. Per germline, CDR1 SGHDN and CDR2 FVKESK. The CDR3 has 15 amino acids.

The genes are TRBV30 and TRBJ1-5; TRBD1 matches at 9 bases. Germline values: CDR1 GTSNPN, CDR2 SVGIG (reference sequence). The J segment lost 4 bases and the V segment lost 7 bases, leaving 8 bases of the junction unmatched. CDR3 size: 14 residues. The CDR3: CASPGTGKNQPQHF. CDR3 DNA: TGTGCCTCGCCCGGGACAGGGAAAAATCAGCCCCAGCATTTT.

This chain links TRBV10-2 with TRBJ2-3, with D perhaps TRBD1 or TRBD2 (5 bases each). V lost 9 bases and J 6 bases, leaving 16 bases between the germline ends. Per the germline V gene, CDR1 is WSHSY and CDR2 is SAAADI. This CDR3 is built from 13 residues. The CDR3 protein is CASIGSGADTQYF. The CDR3 nucleotides read TGCGCCAGTATTGGATCCGGGGCGGATACGCAGTATTTT.

The chain employs TRBV7-3 and TRBJ2-2; D gene unclear. The CDR3 loop spans 15 amino acids. The V gene's germline CDR1 is SGHTA and CDR2 FQGTGA. V was shortened by 3 bases and J by 4 bases, with 12 bases between the two germline ends. The CDR3 DNA reads as TGTGCCAGCAGCTTGGGTGGGTCGGTCACCGGGGAGCTGTTTTTT. It translates to CASSLGGSVTGELFF.

The chain combines TRBV11-1 with TRBJ2-5; maybe TRBD2 (5 bases). Germline V lookup: CDR1 SGHAT, CDR2 FQDESV (reference sequence). CDR3 length equals 13 residues. V lost 4 bases and J lost 1, with 7 bases in between. The CDR3 is CASSSGSQETQYF. In nucleotides, the CDR3 is TGTGCCAGCAGCTCGGGATCCCAAGAGACCCAGTACTTC.

This chain uses TRBV29-1 with TRBJ2-3; D not resolved. CDR3 size: 14 residues. Germline CDR1 reads SQVTM; CDR2 reads ANQGSEA. Trimming cost V 7 bases and J 5 bases, with 19 bases left between them. CDR3 protein: CSATMGSRLDTQYF. The CDR3 region has the DNA TGCAGCGCCACGATGGGTAGTCGTCTAGATACGCAGTATTTT.

The chain employs TRBV5-1 and TRBJ2-7; D uncertain. CDR1 and CDR2 from the germline V gene are SGHRS and YFSETQ. V lost 0 bases, J lost 3 bases, and 10 bases lay in between. The CDR3 covers 14 residues. The CDR3 region is CASSLEGGRYEQYF. DNA of the CDR3: TGCGCCAGCAGCTTGGAGGGTGGACGCTACGAGCAGTACTTC.

This clone has just one count. This chain joins TRBV6-6 and TRBJ2-1, with unresolved D. This CDR3 is built from 15 residues. Trimming took off 6 bases at V and 0 bases at J, with 12 bases between the two ends. Looked up from germline, CDR1 is MNHNY and CDR2 is SVGAGI (reference sequence). The CDR3 DNA sequence: TGTGCCAGCAGCGGAAGCTCATTCTCCTACAATGAGCAGTTCTTC. It yields the protein CASSGSSFSYNEQFF.

In its sample, this clone was seen a few times. The CDR3 DNA reads TGTGCCAGCAGTGAAGCGGGAGACAGGGACTATGGCTACACCTTC. Protein: CASSEAGDRDYGYTF. This chain connects TRBV25-1 to TRBJ1-2; 7 positions agree with TRBD1. The CDR3 totals 15 residues. V lost 2 bases to trimming and J lost 3 bases; unmatched junction nucleotides: 6. Germline CDR1 MGHDK, CDR2 SYGVNS.

This chain uses TRBV11-2 with TRBJ2-2; D tentatively fits TRBD1 or TRBD2 (5 bases each). Trimming removed 1 base at V and 4 bases at J, with 13 bases between. Germline V CDR1 and CDR2: SGHAT, FQNNGV. The CDR3 is 16 amino acids. CDR3 sequence (DNA): TGTGCCAGCAGCTTAGTGTGGGGGTCCGGCACCGGGGAGCTGTTTTTT. Translated: CASSLVWGSGTGELFF.

The CDR3 loop is CASSPNLGRGLADTQYF. The CDR3 DNA is TGTGCCAGCTCACCCAATTTAGGGCGGGGGCTGGCGGATACGCAGTATTTT. The chain carries TRBV18 and TRBJ2-3, with D tentatively TRBD2 (7 bases). CDR3 size: 17 residues. Germline V gene data show CDR1 as KGHSH and CDR2 as LQKENI. Trimming pared 3 bases from V and 6 bases from J, leaving 22 bases between.

The chain carries TRBV2 and TRBJ2-1; no clear D. The CDR3 extends over 13 amino acids. Per the germline V gene, CDR1 is SNHLY and CDR2 is FYNNEI. Trimming stripped 7 bases from V and 0 bases from J, with 7 bases between. The CDR3: CASTQSSYNEQFF. The DNA of the CDR3 is TGTGCCAGCACCCAGAGCTCCTACAATGAGCAGTTCTTC.

The CDR3 sequence: CASSLGWGIPDTQYF. The CDR3 DNA sequence: TGTGCCAGCAGTCTGGGCTGGGGGATCCCAGATACGCAGTATTTT. The chain couples TRBV28 to TRBJ2-3; D is perhaps TRBD1 or TRBD2 (5 bases each). The germline CDR1 and CDR2 sequences are MDHEN and SYDVKM. This CDR3 spans 15 amino acids. The V end lost 5 bases, the J end lost 4 bases, and 16 bases lay between the germline ends. Together with reference TRBV28 and TRBJ2-3, the CDR3 gives the full variable domain: DVKVTQSSRYLVKRTGEKVFLECVQDMDHENMFWYRQDPGLGLRLIYFSYDVKMKEKGDIPEGYSVSREKKERFSLILESASTNQTSMYLCASSLGWGIPDTQYFGPGTRLTVL.

V gene TRBV20-1 combines with J gene TRBJ1-2; D unresolved. There are 11 residues in the CDR3. In germline, CDR1 is DFQATT, CDR2 SNEGSKA (reference sequence). This chain's CDR3 is CRVGGNYGYTF. The DNA for the CDR3 is TGCAGAGTCGGTGGGAACTATGGCTACACCTTC.

This clone showed up just a few times. The chain combines TRBV30 with TRBJ2-3, with D perhaps matching TRBD1 or TRBD2 (6 bases each). CDR1 is GTSNPN, CDR2 SVGIG, per germline (reference sequence). This CDR3 is 14 amino acids long. V was pared by 2 bases and J by 4 bases, with 13 bases between. The CDR3 nucleotides are TGTGCCTGGAGTTATGGGGGCGGGGCAGATACGCAGTATTTT. Amino acid sequence: CAWSYGGGADTQYF.

In this sample, this clone turned up a few times. This rearrangement joins TRBV12-5 to TRBJ1-5; D remains unclear. Between the trimmed V and J ends, which lost 1 base and 9 bases, there was a span of 16 bases. Germline values: CDR1 LGHNT, CDR2 FRNRAP. The CDR3 has 15 amino acids. The CDR3 sequence is CASGLGRTTGVPQHF. CDR3 DNA sequence: TGTGCTAGTGGTTTGGGACGGACTACGGGTGTGCCCCAGCATTTT.

In its sample, this clone was seen a few times. This chain uses TRBV28 with TRBJ1-6; TRBD1 aligns across 8 bases. Trimming cost V 1 base and J 10 bases; bases outside gene matches: 3. The V gene's germline CDR1 is MDHEN and CDR2 SYDVKM. This CDR3 region has 14 residues. The CDR3 protein is CASSLLTGGSPLHF. The CDR3 DNA is TGTGCCAGCAGTTTATTAACAGGGGGATCACCCCTCCACTTT.

The CDR3, as DNA: TGTGCCAGCAGCTTAGGACAGGGGGGCGCAGATACGCAGTATTTT. Translation gives CASSLGQGGADTQYF. The chain links TRBV11-3 to TRBJ2-3, with 9 bases lining up with TRBD1. This CDR3 has 15 residues. The ends lost 1 base at V and 4 bases at J; junction bases unmatched: 3. The V gene's germline CDR1 is SGHNT and CDR2 YENEEA. The full variable domain, in which reference TRBV11-3 and TRBJ2-3 provide the parts outside the CDR3, is EAGVVQSPRYKIIEKKQPVAFWCNPISGHNTLYWYLQNLGQGPELLIRYENEEAVDDSQLPKDRFSAERLKGVDSTLKIQPAELGDSAVYLCASSLGQGGADTQYFGPGTRLTVL.

The V gene is TRBV2, the J gene TRBJ1-5; D is unresolved. CDR3 length equals 14 residues. With 7 bases removed from V and 4 bases from J, the gap between germline ends came to 14 bases. Germline V CDR1 and CDR2: SNHLY, FYNNEI. CDR3 sequence (DNA): TGTGCCAGCAACGAACGGGAAAAAAATCAGCCCCAGCATTTT. This encodes CASNEREKNQPQHF.

V gene TRBV6-4 combines with J gene TRBJ1-6; D gene ambiguous. Between the trimmed V and J ends, which lost 3 bases and 11 bases, there was a span of 11 bases. Germline-derived CDR1 and CDR2 are MRHNA and SNTAGT. CDR3 length: 13 residues. The DNA for the CDR3 is TGTGCCAGCAGTGAATCGACGAGGACACCCCTCCACTTT. This sequence encodes CASSESTRTPLHF.

V usage is TRBV18 and J usage is TRBJ2-7; no definite D call. The CDR3 is 8 residues long. Germline V gives CDR1 KGHSH, CDR2 LQKENI. The V and J ends lost 8 bases and 10 bases respectively, with 6 bases between them. CDR3 region: CASELQYF. CDR3 nucleotides: TGTGCCAGCGAGTTACAGTACTTC.

This sequence joins TRBV6-6 and TRBJ1-2; 11 bases line up with TRBD1. V lost 6 bases to trimming and J lost 5 bases; unmatched junction nucleotides: 8. Looked up from germline, CDR1 is MNHNY and CDR2 is SVGAGI (reference sequence). This CDR3 region has 15 residues. CDR3 bases: TGTGCCAGCAGCCTCGGGACAGGGGGGCAATATGGCTACACCTTC. The encoded protein is CASSLGTGGQYGYTF.

V gene TRBV7-8 combines with J gene TRBJ2-4, with 11 bases fitting TRBD1. V shed 5 bases, J shed 8 bases, and the junction held 5 bases outside the gene matches. CDR3 length: 14 residues. Germline values: CDR1 SGHVS, CDR2 FQNEAQ. The CDR3 coding sequence is TGTGCCAGCAGCCGGGGACAGGGGGGACACATTCAGTACTTC. The encoded protein is CASSRGQGGHIQYF.

The V gene is TRBV27, the J gene TRBJ1-2; a weak D match, TRBD1 (5 bases). Trimming shortened V by 4 bases and J by 1 base, and 19 bases separated the two germline ends. The germline V gene encodes CDR1 MNHEY and CDR2 SMNVEV (reference sequence). The CDR3 is 17 residues long. The CDR3, as DNA: TGTGCCAGCAGTTCTCGTTCACAGGTTACCGATAACTATGGCTACACCTTC. Amino acid sequence: CASSSRSQVTDNYGYTF.

This chain joins TRBV7-9 and TRBJ1-1; perhaps TRBD1 as D (5 bases). Germline CDR1 is SEHNR and CDR2 is FQNEAQ (reference sequence). With 11 bases removed from V and 0 bases from J, the gap between germline ends came to 13 bases. This CDR3 region has 13 residues. The chain's CDR3 is CAVSTELNTEAFF. CDR3 nucleotide sequence: TGTGCCGTCTCGACAGAATTGAACACTGAAGCTTTCTTT.

The sample holds a few counts of this clone. The V call is TRBV6-5, the J call TRBJ1-3, with D possibly TRBD1 on 6 matching bases. The CDR3 has 14 residues. Trimming left V 6 bases short and J 2 bases short, with 11 bases between. Per germline, CDR1 MNHEY and CDR2 SVGAGI. The CDR3 is CASRIGTTGNTIYF. As DNA, the CDR3 is TGTGCCAGCAGGATCGGGACAACTGGAAACACCATATATTTT.